Listed below are T cell receptor beta chains from one sample, sequenced in a study of CD8 T cells in ankylosing spondylitis. TCRdb itself ran the 5' RACE reads through MiXCR, one entry per CDR3 protein. The repertoire holds some 220,000 distinct CDR3 sequences, with about 6.7% as singletons. Sample: blood, either unsorted or a sorted T cell fraction (not recorded which). Every receptor here comes from a male donor with ankylosing spondylitis. Each CDR3 is given with its conserved first and last residue. The order of the fields is CDR3 length, clone size, J gene, D gene, V gene, CDR3 DNA, CDR3 protein. The D gene is left open where the match is weak. Expanded clones get a size class; other rows say once, few or many, or leave the size out.

16 | few | TRBJ2-3 | TRBD1 | TRBV7-9 | TGTGCCAGCAGGGGTACAGGGGGATTTCTCACAGATACGCAGTATTTT | CASRGTGGFLTDTQYF
16 | many | TRBJ2-1 | TRBD2 | TRBV9 | TGTGCCAGCAGCGTAGACGTGCGGGAGGTCGGTAATGAGCAGTTCTTC | CASSVDVREVGNEQFF
15 | . | TRBJ2-7 | . | TRBV27 | TGTGCCAGCAGTCCCTCCTCTTGGGGGGTGGGCCTGCAGTACTTC | CASSPSSWGVGLQYF
15 | many | TRBJ2-2 | . | TRBV27 | TGTGCCAGCAAGGTCAGATTATCGAACACCGGGGAGCTGTTTTTT | CASKVRLSNTGELFF
15 | . | TRBJ2-7 | TRBD2 | TRBV20-1 | TGCAGTGCTACGGGACTAGCGGGGGCCACCGGTGAGCAGTACTTC | CSATGLAGATGEQYF
14 | few | TRBJ1-3 | . | TRBV27 | TGTGCCAGCAGGGCGGGGATCGGGGAAAACACCATATATTTT | CASRAGIGENTIYF
13 | . | TRBJ1-2 | . | TRBV27 | TGTGCCAGCAGTTTACAACAGGGATATGGCTACACCTTC | CASSLQQGYGYTF
16 | . | TRBJ1-2 | TRBD1 | TRBV20-1 | TGCAGTGCTAGAGAGCGAAGGGACAGGGTAGAGGATGGCTACACCTTC | CSARERRDRVEDGYTF
14 | many | TRBJ2-5 | . | TRBV6-5 | TGTGCCAGCAGTTACTTCGGGGTTGGGGAGACCCAGTACTTC | CASSYFGVGETQYF
11 | few | TRBJ2-7 | . | TRBV2 | TGTGCCAGCAGTGTTTCGAAGGAGCAGTACTTC | CASSVSKEQYF
15 | . | TRBJ2-7 | TRBD1 | TRBV6-2/TRBV6-3 | TGTGCCAGCAGTTCACCCCGGGACAGATCCTACGAGCAGTACTTC | CASSSPRDRSYEQYF
16 | many | TRBJ1-5 | . | TRBV27 | TGTGCCAGCAGTCTCCTAGGGGAGGGTGGCAATCAGCCCCAGCATTTT | CASSLLGEGGNQPQHF
15 | few | TRBJ1-1 | . | TRBV6-4 | TGTGCCAGCAGTGACTCAGGACATGCGAACACTGAAGCTTTCTTT | CASSDSGHANTEAFF
15 | . | TRBJ2-4 | . | TRBV6-2/TRBV6-3 | TGTGCCAGCAGTTCCTTTCAACTAGCCAAAAACATTCAGTACTTC | CASSSFQLAKNIQYF
13 | many | TRBJ2-3 | . | TRBV27 | TGTGCCAGCAGTTTAGTTGGGTTCGATACGCAGTATTTT | CASSLVGFDTQYF
14 | many | TRBJ1-2 | . | TRBV4-2 | TGTGCCAGCAGCCTCCCCGGGACGGACTATGGCTACACCTTC | CASSLPGTDYGYTF
15 | many | TRBJ2-2 | . | TRBV5-5 | TGTGCCAGCAGCCCTCTCGGGGTCACGACCGGGGAGCTGTTTTTT | CASSPLGVTTGELFF
14 | many | TRBJ2-7 | . | TRBV20-1 | TGCAGTGGTTTCCTCCGGGACCCCGCCTACGAGCAGTACTTC | CSGFLRDPAYEQYF
16 | many | TRBJ2-7 | . | TRBV2 | TGTGCCAGCAGTGAGGTTCATGGGGGGGCCTCCTACGAGCAGTACTTC | CASSEVHGGASYEQYF
16 | . | TRBJ1-1 | . | TRBV4-1 | TGCGCCAGCAGCCAAGAGCGTACAAGGATGAACACTGAAGCTTTCTTT | CASSQERTRMNTEAFF
15 | few | TRBJ2-3 | TRBD2 | TRBV20-1 | TGCAGTGCTAGAGGCACTAGCGGGAGCACAGATACGCAGTATTTT | CSARGTSGSTDTQYF
16 | . | TRBJ1-1 | . | TRBV4-2 | TGTGCCAGCAGCCAAGATTGGCGGGGTCTGAACACTGAAGCTTTCTTT | CASSQDWRGLNTEAFF
11 | many | TRBJ2-7 | . | TRBV29-1 | TGCAGCGTTGTCAGGGACTACGAGCAGTACTTC | CSVVRDYEQYF
14 | many | TRBJ2-7 | TRBD1 | TRBV5-1 | TGCGCCAGCAGCTACCGGGACAGTTGGTACGAGCAGTACTTC | CASSYRDSWYEQYF
14 | many | TRBJ1-5 | . | TRBV28 | TGTGCCAGCAGTTTCGAGGAGTCCAATCAGCCCCAGCATTTT | CASSFEESNQPQHF
16 | many | TRBJ2-2 | TRBD2 | TRBV30 | TGTGCCTGGAGCAATGACGGGACTAGGGGTTCCGGGGAGCTGTTTTTT | CAWSNDGTRGSGELFF
13 | many | TRBJ2-1 | . | TRBV29-1 | TGCAGCCCCCGGGACGCCAATTCGAATGAGCAGTTCTTC | CSPRDANSNEQFF
17 | . | TRBJ1-2 | . | TRBV28 | TGTGCCAGCAGTTTAAACCCTAGACAGCAGCTAAACTATGGCTACACCTTC | CASSLNPRQQLNYGYTF
12 | few | TRBJ2-1 | . | TRBV5-1 | TGCGCCAGCAGCGGCGTGGGGCAAGCGCGGTTCTTC | CASSGVGQARFF
15 | . | TRBJ2-1 | . | TRBV3-1 | TGTGCCAGCAGCCTGCGCAGGAGCTCCTACAATGAGCAGTTCTTC | CASSLRRSSYNEQFF
11 | few | TRBJ2-7 | . | TRBV28 | TGTGCCAGCAGAAGCCGAAGTCGGCAGTACTTC | CASRSRSRQYF
12 | many | TRBJ2-1 | . | TRBV30 | TGTGCCTGGAGTGTGACTAGTAATGAGCAGTTCTTC | CAWSVTSNEQFF
11 | many | TRBJ2-1 | . | TRBV6-2/TRBV6-3 | TGTGCCGGTTCCCGGGGAGGTGAGCAGTTCTTC | CAGSRGGEQFF
12 | . | TRBJ1-5 | . | TRBV7-6 | TGTGCCAGCAGCCCGCCTAATCAGCCCCAGCATTTT | CASSPPNQPQHF
15 | . | TRBJ2-5 | . | TRBV9 | TGTGCCAGCAGCCCCCCCGAAGGGCCCCGAGAGACCCAGTACTTC | CASSPPEGPRETQYF
15 | many | TRBJ2-3 | . | TRBV5-1 | TGCGCCAGCAGCTTGGCGACTAGAGTTGCAGATACGCAGTATTTT | CASSLATRVADTQYF